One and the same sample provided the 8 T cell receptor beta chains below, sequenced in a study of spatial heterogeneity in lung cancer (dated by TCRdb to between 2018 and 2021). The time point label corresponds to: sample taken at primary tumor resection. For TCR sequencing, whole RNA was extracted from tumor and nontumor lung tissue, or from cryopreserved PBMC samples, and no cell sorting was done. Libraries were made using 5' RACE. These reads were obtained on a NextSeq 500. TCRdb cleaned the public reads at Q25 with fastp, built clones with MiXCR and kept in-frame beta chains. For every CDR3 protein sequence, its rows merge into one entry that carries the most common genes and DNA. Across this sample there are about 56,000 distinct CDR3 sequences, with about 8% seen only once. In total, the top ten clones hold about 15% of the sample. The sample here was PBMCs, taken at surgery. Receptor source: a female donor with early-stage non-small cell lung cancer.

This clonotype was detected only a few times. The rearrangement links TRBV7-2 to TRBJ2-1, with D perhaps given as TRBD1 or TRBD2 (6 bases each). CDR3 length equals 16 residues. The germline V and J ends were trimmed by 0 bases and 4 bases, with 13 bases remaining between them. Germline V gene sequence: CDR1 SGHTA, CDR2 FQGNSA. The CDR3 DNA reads TGTGCCAGCAGCTTAGCGTCGGGGGCCCCTTACAATGAGCAGTTCTTC. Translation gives CASSLASGAPYNEQFF.

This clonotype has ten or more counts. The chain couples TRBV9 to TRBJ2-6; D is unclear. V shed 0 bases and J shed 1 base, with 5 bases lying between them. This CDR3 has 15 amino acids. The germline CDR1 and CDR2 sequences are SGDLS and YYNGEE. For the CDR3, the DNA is TGTGCCAGCAGCGTAGAAGGATCTGGGGCCAACGTCCTGACTTTC. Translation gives CASSVEGSGANVLTF.

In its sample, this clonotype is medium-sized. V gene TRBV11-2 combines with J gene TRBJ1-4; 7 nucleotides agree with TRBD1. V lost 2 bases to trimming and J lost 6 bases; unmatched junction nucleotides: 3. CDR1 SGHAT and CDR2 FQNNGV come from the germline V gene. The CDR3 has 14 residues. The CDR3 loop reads CASSLTGVYEKLFF. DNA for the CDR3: TGTGCCAGCAGCTTAACAGGGGTATATGAAAAACTGTTTTTT.

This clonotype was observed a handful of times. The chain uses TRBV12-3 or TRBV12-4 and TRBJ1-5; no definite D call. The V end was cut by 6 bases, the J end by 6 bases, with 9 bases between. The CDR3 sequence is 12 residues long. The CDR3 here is CASSLDGQPQHF. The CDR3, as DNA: TGTGCCAGCAGCCTAGATGGTCAGCCCCAGCATTTT.

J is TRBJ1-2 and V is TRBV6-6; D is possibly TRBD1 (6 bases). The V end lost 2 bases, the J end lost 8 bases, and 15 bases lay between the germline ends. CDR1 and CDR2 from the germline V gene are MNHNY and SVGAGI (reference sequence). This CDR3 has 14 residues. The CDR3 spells CASSYPLAGDGYTF. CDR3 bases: TGTGCCAGCAGTTACCCCTTAGCAGGGGACGGCTACACCTTC.

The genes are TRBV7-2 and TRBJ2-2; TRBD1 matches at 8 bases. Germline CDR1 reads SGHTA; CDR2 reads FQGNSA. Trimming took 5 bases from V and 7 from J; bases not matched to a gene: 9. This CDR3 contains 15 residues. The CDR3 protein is CASSQLDRAGGELFF. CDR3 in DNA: TGTGCCAGCAGCCAGCTGGACAGGGCTGGCGGGGAGCTGTTTTTT.

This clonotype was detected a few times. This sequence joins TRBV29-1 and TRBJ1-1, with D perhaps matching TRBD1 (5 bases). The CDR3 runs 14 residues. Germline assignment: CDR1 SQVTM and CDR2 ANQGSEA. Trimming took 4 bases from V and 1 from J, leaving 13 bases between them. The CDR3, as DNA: TGCAGCGTTGCCGCCGGGACGGGGAACACTGAAGCTTTCTTT. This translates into CSVAAGTGNTEAFF.

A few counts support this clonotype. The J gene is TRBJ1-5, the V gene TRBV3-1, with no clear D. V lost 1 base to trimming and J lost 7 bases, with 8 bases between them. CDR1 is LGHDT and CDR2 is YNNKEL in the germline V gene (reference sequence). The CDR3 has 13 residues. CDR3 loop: CASSQARGQPQHF. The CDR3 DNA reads TGTGCCAGCAGCCAAGCTCGAGGACAGCCCCAGCATTTT. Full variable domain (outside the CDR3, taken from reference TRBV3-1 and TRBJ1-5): DTAVSQTPKYLVTQMGNDKSIKCEQNLGHDTMYWYKQDSKKFLKIMFSYNNKELIINETVPNRFSPKSPDKAHLNLHINSLELGDSAVYFCASSQARGQPQHFGDGTRLSIL.